The 24 T cell receptor beta chains below all came from one sample that was sequenced in a study of blood T cells in healthy people across ages. The second PCR ran roughly 6 to 11 cycles with a sample-barcoded 5' primer and J-beta primers. MiXCR, run by TCRdb on the 5' RACE reads, gives a single entry per CDR3 protein. The sample records roughly 1,100,000 distinct CDR3 sequences, about 25% being singletons. These sequences were also reported in another study, on T cells of mothers and their children.

The specimen sequenced was blood. The receptors were gathered from a girl aged 2-9 years in good health.

V usage is TRBV4-1 and J usage is TRBJ2-1; 14 bases fit TRBD2. CDR1 is MGHRA, CDR2 YSYEKL, per germline. V lost 5 bases to trimming and J lost 8 bases; unmatched junction nucleotides: 8. The CDR3 spans 16 residues. The CDR3 reads CASSYTGTSGSYEQFF. The CDR3 coding sequence is TGCGCCAGCAGCTACACCGGGACTAGCGGGAGCTATGAGCAGTTCTTC.

This chain connects TRBV7-2 to TRBJ1-2, with 8 bases fitting TRBD1. This CDR3 spans 14 amino acids. V lost 5 bases to trimming and J lost 7 bases; unmatched junction nucleotides: 9. CDR1 is SGHTA and CDR2 is FQGNSA in the germline V gene. In nucleotides, the CDR3 is TGTGCCAGCAGCCCTCAGGGGGCGTTAGGTGGCTACACCTTC. Translating gives CASSPQGALGGYTF.

This chain uses TRBV5-6 with TRBJ2-5; a possible D gene is TRBD2 (5 bases). The CDR3 covers 15 residues. V was cut by 2 bases and J by 3 bases, with 14 bases left in between. Looked up from germline, CDR1 is SGHDT and CDR2 is YYEEEE. DNA of the CDR3: TGTGCCAGCAGCTTAGCTAGTCCCGGGGAAGAGACCCAGTACTTC. Protein sequence: CASSLASPGEETQYF.

CDR3 DNA sequence: TGTGCCAGCAGTTCCGGGACCGTCGTCCCTGGCTACACCTTC. It translates to CASSSGTVVPGYTF. The J gene is TRBJ1-2, the V gene TRBV6-5, with D possibly TRBD1 on 5 matching bases. Germline V gives CDR1 MNHEY, CDR2 SVGAGI. The ends were cut back, 4 bases at V and 7 bases at J, with 16 bases in the middle. The CDR3 consists of 14 residues.

The V gene is TRBV7-9, the J gene TRBJ1-5; no definite D call. Trimming removed 1 base at V and 6 bases at J, with 7 bases between. This CDR3 comprises 13 residues. Per germline, CDR1 SEHNR and CDR2 FQNEAQ (reference sequence). CDR3 nucleotides: TGTGCCAGCAGCTTAGAATTGGGTCAGCCCCAGCATTTT. Protein sequence: CASSLELGQPQHF. Full variable domain (missing parts from reference TRBV7-9 and TRBJ1-5): DTGVSQNPRHKITKRGQNVTFRCDPISEHNRLYWYRQTLGQGPEFLTYFQNEAQLEKSRLLSDRFSAERPKGSFSTLEIQRTEQGDSAMYLCASSLELGQPQHFGDGTRLSIL.

This clonotype occurred a few times. This sequence joins TRBV29-1 and TRBJ2-7, with 8 bases fitting TRBD1. CDR3 size: 12 residues. The germline V gene has CDR1 SQVTM and CDR2 ANQGSEA. The junction had 6 bases not matched to a gene; V was cut back by 6 bases and J by 5 bases. The CDR3, as DNA: TGCAGCGTCGTCCCGGGACAGGACGAGCAGTACTTC. Protein sequence: CSVVPGQDEQYF.

This chain connects TRBV20-1 to TRBJ2-7; 7 nucleotides agree with TRBD2. Germline-derived CDR1 and CDR2 are DFQATT and SNEGSKA (reference sequence). The CDR3 is 12 amino acids. Trimming at V came to 3 bases and at J to 5 bases, leaving 4 bases not matched to a gene. The CDR3 reads CSARDAGDEQYF. CDR3 sequence (DNA): TGCAGTGCTAGGGACGCGGGGGACGAGCAGTACTTC.

The chain employs TRBV5-4 and TRBJ1-1; 7 nucleotides match TRBD1. The trim removed 5 bases at V and 4 bases at J, leaving 11 bases unmatched. The CDR3 contains 15 residues. Germline CDR1 is SGHNT and CDR2 is YYREEE (reference sequence). CDR3 bases: TGTGCCAGCAGTTTTGGTCAGGGGGGTGCCACTGAAGCTTTCTTT. It yields the protein CASSFGQGGATEAFF.

This clonotype was seen many times. The rearrangement joins TRBV6-6 to TRBJ2-1, with 7 bases aligning to TRBD2. The V gene end was trimmed by 3 bases and the J gene end by 8 bases; junction bases not matched to a gene: 10. Germline CDR1 MNHNY, CDR2 SVGAGI (reference sequence). This CDR3 has 15 residues. In DNA form, the CDR3 reads TGTGCCAGCAGTTATACACCTGGCGGGGGTTATGAGCAGTTCTTC. Its translation is CASSYTPGGGYEQFF.

The J gene is TRBJ1-1, the V gene TRBV4-1; D not resolved. The V end was cut by 3 bases, the J end by 1 base, with 9 bases between. The CDR3 covers 14 residues. Germline V gives CDR1 MGHRA, CDR2 YSYEKL. The CDR3 spells CASSQIHQNTEAFF. CDR3 DNA: TGCGCCAGCAGCCAGATCCACCAGAACACTGAAGCTTTCTTT.

The chain employs TRBV10-3 and TRBJ2-1; no clear D. The germline gives CDR1 ENHRY, CDR2 SYGVKD. The CDR3 extends over 15 amino acids. Trimming removed 6 bases from V and 4 bases from J, with 16 bases in between. This CDR3 reads CAISESPNLYNEQFF. CDR3 DNA sequence: TGTGCCATCAGCGAATCACCTAACCTATACAATGAGCAGTTCTTC.

The chain employs TRBV7-9 and TRBJ1-2, with 7 bases fitting TRBD1. Looked up from germline, CDR1 is SEHNR and CDR2 is FQNEAQ (reference sequence). The CDR3 consists of 14 residues. V dropped 1 base and J dropped 8; count of bases not matched to a gene: 7. The CDR3 bases are TGTGCCAGCAGCTTAGATGGAGGGGGCTGGGGCTACACCTTC. Encoded protein: CASSLDGGGWGYTF.

This clonotype has more than one count but fewer than ten. This sequence joins TRBV2 and TRBJ1-4; D unresolved. V gave up 2 bases and J gave up 15 bases, with 16 bases separating them. The length of the CDR3 is 13 residues. The V gene's germline CDR1 is SNHLY and CDR2 FYNNEI. The CDR3 here is CASSEPDVRTVFF. CDR3 sequence (DNA): TGTGCCAGCAGTGAACCGGACGTGAGGACGGTGTTTTTT.

Only a few counts were recorded for this clonotype. J is TRBJ1-5 and V is TRBV20-1; a possible D gene is TRBD1 (5 bases). There are 16 residues in the CDR3. With 3 bases removed from V and 0 bases from J, the gap between germline ends came to 15 bases. The V gene's germline CDR1 is DFQATT and CDR2 SNEGSKA (reference sequence). This chain's CDR3 is CSASPSGLGSNQPQHF. In DNA, the CDR3 is TGCAGTGCTAGTCCGTCGGGGCTCGGTAGCAATCAGCCCCAGCATTTT.

V usage is TRBV9 and J usage is TRBJ1-3; D is perhaps TRBD1 (6 bases). The germline gives CDR1 SGDLS, CDR2 YYNGEE. V lost 0 bases and J 0 bases, leaving 7 bases between the germline ends. This CDR3 spans 15 amino acids. CDR3 DNA sequence: TGTGCCAGCAGCGTAGGGACAGCCTCTGGAAACACCATATATTTT. This sequence encodes CASSVGTASGNTIYF.

This clonotype was counted only a few times. The chain joins TRBV12-3 or TRBV12-4 to TRBJ1-2; tentatively, D is TRBD1 (5 bases). The CDR3 length is 14 residues. V shed 6 bases and J shed 5 bases, with 16 bases lying between them. The CDR3 DNA reads TGTGCCAGCAGGCTGTCGTCACGGGGGTATGGCTACACCTTC. Translation: CASRLSSRGYGYTF.

This clonotype occurred a few times. The junction shows a germline mismatch at one end, possibly a read error. J is TRBJ2-5 and V is TRBV4-3; TRBD1 aligns across 7 bases. The CDR3 loop spans 14 amino acids. Per the germline V gene, CDR1 is LGHNA and CDR2 is YSLEER. This CDR3 is CASSQGTGQEAQYF. CDR3 in DNA: TGCGCCAGCAGCCAAGGGACAGGCCAAGAGGCCCAGTACTTC.

J is TRBJ1-1 and V is TRBV12-3 or TRBV12-4; D call uncertain. V was pared by 6 bases and J by 4 bases, with 15 bases between. This CDR3 comprises 14 residues. The CDR3 reads CASSPSGGVTEAFF. CDR3 bases: TGTGCCAGCAGCCCCTCGGGAGGAGTCACTGAAGCTTTCTTT.

This clonotype has just a few counts. The chain uses TRBV10-2 and TRBJ2-5; D not resolved. The closer fit of TRBJ2-1 to the DNA end suggests the J call may be wrong. The length of the CDR3 is 10 residues. Germline V gene data show CDR1 as WSHSY and CDR2 as SAAADI. The CDR3 is CASRDDEQFF. In DNA form, the CDR3 reads TGCGCCAGCAGGGATGATGAGCAGTTCTTC.

The V and J genes are TRBV29-1 and TRBJ2-5, with D hard to call. V gave up 4 bases and J gave up 0 bases, with 12 bases separating them. This CDR3 spans 14 amino acids. The germline CDR1 and CDR2 sequences are SQVTM and ANQGSEA. The CDR3: CSVVEHKNQETQYF. The CDR3 DNA follows: TGCAGCGTTGTGGAACACAAGAACCAAGAGACCCAGTACTTC. Variable domain in full (rest from reference TRBV29-1 and TRBJ2-5): SAVISQKPSRDICQRGTSLTIQCQVDSQVTMMFWYRQQPGQSLTLIATANQGSEATYESGFVIDKFPISRPNLTFSTLTVSNMSPEDSSIYLCSVVEHKNQETQYFGPGTRLLVL.

The rearrangement joins TRBV10-3 to TRBJ2-3; 9 bases line up with TRBD2. Unmatched junction bases numbered 13, after V lost 4 bases and J lost 5 bases. CDR3 size: 17 residues. Germline V lookup: CDR1 ENHRY, CDR2 SYGVKD. CDR3 in DNA: TGTGCCATCAGTGCCCTTCCGCGGGGGGGCCTGAGAGATACGCAGTATTTT. The encoded protein is CAISALPRGGLRDTQYF.

This clonotype was seen a few times. The chain employs TRBV6-5 and TRBJ2-5; the match to TRBD1 covers 8 bases. The CDR3 spans 15 residues. With 2 bases clipped from V and 2 bases from J, the junction kept 4 bases outside the gene matches. Germline V CDR1 and CDR2: MNHEY, SVGAGI. The CDR3 bases are TGTGCCAGCAGTTACGGGACAGGCAGTCAAGAGACCCAGTACTTC. Its protein is CASSYGTGSQETQYF.

V usage is TRBV7-2 and J usage is TRBJ1-2; the D is unclear. V lost 4 bases and J lost 8, with 14 bases in between. The CDR3 is 13 amino acids. Germline CDR1 SGHTA, CDR2 FQGNSA. The CDR3 region has the DNA TGTGCCAGCAGCTCGAACTATTACTTCGGCTACACCTTC. It codes for CASSSNYYFGYTF.

This clonotype has a count of ten or more. The chain recombines TRBV7-8 with TRBJ2-5, with TRBD1 matching over 7 bases. This CDR3 spans 14 amino acids. J was trimmed by 5 bases and V by 4 bases; bases with no gene match: 7. Germline lookup yields CDR1 SGHVS and CDR2 FQNEAQ. CDR3 region: CASSSDRLRETQYF. DNA of the CDR3: TGTGCCAGCAGCTCGGACAGGCTTCGGGAGACCCAGTACTTC.